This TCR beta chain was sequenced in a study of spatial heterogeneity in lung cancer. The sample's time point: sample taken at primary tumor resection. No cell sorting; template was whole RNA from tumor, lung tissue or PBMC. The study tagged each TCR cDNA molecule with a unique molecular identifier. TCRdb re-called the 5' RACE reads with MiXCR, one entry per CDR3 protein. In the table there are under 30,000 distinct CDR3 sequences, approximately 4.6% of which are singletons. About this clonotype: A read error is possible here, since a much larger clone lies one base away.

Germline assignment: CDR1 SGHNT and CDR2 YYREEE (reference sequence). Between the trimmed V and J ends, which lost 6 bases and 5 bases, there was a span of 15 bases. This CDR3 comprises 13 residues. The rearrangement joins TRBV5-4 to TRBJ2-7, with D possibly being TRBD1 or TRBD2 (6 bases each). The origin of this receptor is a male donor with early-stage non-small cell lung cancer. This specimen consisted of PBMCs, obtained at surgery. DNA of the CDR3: TGTGCCAGCAACGGGGGCCCGTCGGACGAGCAGTACTTC. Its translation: CASNGGPSDEQYF.